These T cell receptor beta chains were read from a single sample in a study of CD8 T cells in Susac syndrome. One entry per CDR3 protein, called by TCRdb with MiXCR from the immunoSEQ multiplex PCR reads. Of about 290,000 distinct CDR3 sequences in the sample, approximately 90% were seen once. The specimen was CD8+ T cells from PBMCs. These receptors came from a human donor with multiple sclerosis. Both conserved end residues are part of each CDR3. The D gene is left open where the match is weak. Expanded clones are given a class, and other clones once, few, many or no size at all.

v_gene: TRBV27; j_gene: TRBJ2-4; abundance: .; d_gene: .; CDR3aa: CASSTGAKNIQYF; CDR3nt: TGTGCCAGCAGTACCGGAGCCAAAAACATTCAGTACTTC
v_gene: TRBV4-1; j_gene: TRBJ2-1; abundance: once; d_gene: .; CDR3aa: CASSQVVGHSLGEQFF; CDR3nt: TGCGCCAGCAGCCAAGTCGTGGGACATAGCCTAGGTGAGCAGTTCTTC
v_gene: TRBV7-9; j_gene: TRBJ1-2; abundance: .; d_gene: .; CDR3aa: CASSSNNYGYTF; CDR3nt: TGTGCCAGCAGCTCGAACAACTATGGCTACACCTTC
v_gene: TRBV29-1; j_gene: TRBJ2-2; abundance: .; d_gene: .; CDR3aa: CSVDRGANTGELFF; CDR3nt: TGCAGCGTTGATAGGGGCGCGAACACCGGGGAGCTGTTTTTT
v_gene: TRBV28; j_gene: TRBJ2-3; abundance: once; d_gene: .; CDR3aa: CASSLRADSTDTQYF; CDR3nt: TGTGCCAGCAGTTTGAGGGCAGACAGCACAGATACGCAGTATTTT
v_gene: TRBV11-1; j_gene: TRBJ2-3; abundance: .; d_gene: .; CDR3aa: CASSPRPISRDTQYF; CDR3nt: TGTGCCAGCAGCCCAAGACCGATTTCTCGTGACACGCAGTATTTT
v_gene: TRBV4-1; j_gene: TRBJ2-7; abundance: .; d_gene: TRBD2; CDR3aa: CASSQVIAGVYEQYF; CDR3nt: TGCGCCAGCAGCCAAGTGATAGCGGGGGTCTACGAGCAGTACTTC
v_gene: TRBV5-5; j_gene: TRBJ1-4; abundance: .; d_gene: TRBD1; CDR3aa: CASSLRGQGALDEKLFF; CDR3nt: TGTGCCAGCAGCTTGAGGGGACAGGGGGCGCTGGATGAAAAACTGTTTTTT
v_gene: TRBV29-1; j_gene: TRBJ2-2; abundance: .; d_gene: TRBD1; CDR3aa: CSVDDQGAGTGELFF; CDR3nt: TGCAGCGTTGATGATCAGGGGGCGGGGACCGGGGAGCTGTTTTTT
v_gene: TRBV27; j_gene: TRBJ1-2; abundance: .; d_gene: .; CDR3aa: CASSFSGGGGYTF; CDR3nt: TGTGCCAGCAGTTTCAGTGGAGGGGGTGGCTACACCTTC
v_gene: TRBV7-3; j_gene: TRBJ2-3; abundance: .; d_gene: TRBD2; CDR3aa: CASSPGGLAADTQYF; CDR3nt: TGTGCCAGCAGCCCAGGGGGACTAGCGGCAGATACGCAGTATTTT